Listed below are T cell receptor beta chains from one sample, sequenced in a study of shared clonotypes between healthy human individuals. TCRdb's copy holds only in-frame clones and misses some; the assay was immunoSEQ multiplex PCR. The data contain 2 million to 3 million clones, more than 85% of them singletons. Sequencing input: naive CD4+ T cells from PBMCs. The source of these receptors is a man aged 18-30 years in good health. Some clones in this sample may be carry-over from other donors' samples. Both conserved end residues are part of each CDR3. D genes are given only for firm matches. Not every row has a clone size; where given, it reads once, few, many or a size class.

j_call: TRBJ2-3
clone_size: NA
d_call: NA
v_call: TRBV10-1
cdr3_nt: TGCGCCAGCAGGGCGGATAGTGCAGATACGCAGTATTTT
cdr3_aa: CASRADSADTQYF

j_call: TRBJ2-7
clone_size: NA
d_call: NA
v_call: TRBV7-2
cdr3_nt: TGTGCCAGCGGGATATACTACGAGCAGTACTTC
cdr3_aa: CASGIYYEQYF

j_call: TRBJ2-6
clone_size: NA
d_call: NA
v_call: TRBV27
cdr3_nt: TGTGCCAGCACCCGGGGGGCCTCGCCCTCTGGGGCCAACGTCCTGACTTTC
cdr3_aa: CASTRGASPSGANVLTF

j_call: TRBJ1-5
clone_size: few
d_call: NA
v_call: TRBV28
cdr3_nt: TGTGCCAGCAGTCGAACGGATAGCAATCAGCCCCAGCATTTT
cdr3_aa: CASSRTDSNQPQHF

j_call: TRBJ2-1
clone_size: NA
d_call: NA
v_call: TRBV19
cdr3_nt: TGTGCCAGTAGATCACAGCGTGATAAAGGCAATGAGCAGTTCTTC
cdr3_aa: CASRSQRDKGNEQFF

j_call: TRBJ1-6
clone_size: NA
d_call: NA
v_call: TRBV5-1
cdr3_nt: TGCGCCAGCAGCCCTGGGGCAAATTCACCCCTCCACTTT
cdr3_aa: CASSPGANSPLHF

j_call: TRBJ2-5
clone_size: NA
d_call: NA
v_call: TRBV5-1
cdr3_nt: TGCGCCAGCAGCTTGCTTTCGCTGGGGGAGACCCAGTACTTC
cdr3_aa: CASSLLSLGETQYF

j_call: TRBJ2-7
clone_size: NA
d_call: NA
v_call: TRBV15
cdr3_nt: TGTGCCACCAGCAGAGTCGGGGACGAGCAGTACTTC
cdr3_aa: CATSRVGDEQYF

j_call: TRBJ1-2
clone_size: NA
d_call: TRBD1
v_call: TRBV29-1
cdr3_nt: TGCAGCGTTCCAGGGGGAATCCATGGCTACACCTTC
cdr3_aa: CSVPGGIHGYTF

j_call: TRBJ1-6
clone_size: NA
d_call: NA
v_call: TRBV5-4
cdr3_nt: TGTGCCAGCAGTTCTGGGGGACGGTATAATTCACCCCTCCACTTT
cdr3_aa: CASSSGGRYNSPLHF

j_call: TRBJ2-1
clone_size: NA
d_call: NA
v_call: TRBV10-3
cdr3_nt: TGTGCCATCAGCCGGGACTCGATGTACAATGAGCAGTTCTTC
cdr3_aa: CAISRDSMYNEQFF

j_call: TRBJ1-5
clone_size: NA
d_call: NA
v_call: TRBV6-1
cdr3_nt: TGTGCCAGCAGTCCACGGACGTCTAATCAGCCCCAGCATTTT
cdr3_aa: CASSPRTSNQPQHF

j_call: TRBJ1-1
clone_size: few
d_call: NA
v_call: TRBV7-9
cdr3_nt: TGTGCCAGCAGCTTACCTGTAGGAAACACTGAAGCTTTCTTT
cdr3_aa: CASSLPVGNTEAFF

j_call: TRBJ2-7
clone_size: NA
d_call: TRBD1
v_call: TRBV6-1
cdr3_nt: TGTGCCAGCAGTGGAAACACTTATGGACAGGGGGCTTACGAGCAGTACTTC
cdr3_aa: CASSGNTYGQGAYEQYF

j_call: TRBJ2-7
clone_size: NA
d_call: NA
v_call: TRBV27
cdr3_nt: TGTGCCAGCAGTTTAGCAGGGGCCTACGAGCAGTACTTC
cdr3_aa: CASSLAGAYEQYF

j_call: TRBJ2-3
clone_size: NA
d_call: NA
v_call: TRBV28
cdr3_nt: TGTGCCAGCAGTTTACCCGGGGCCGCTAATACGCAGTATTTT
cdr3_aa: CASSLPGAANTQYF

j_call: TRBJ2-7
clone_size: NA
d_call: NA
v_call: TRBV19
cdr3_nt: TGTGCCAGTAGTATTGGGGTAAGCCAGAGCTTTTCCTACGAGCAGTACTTC
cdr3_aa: CASSIGVSQSFSYEQYF

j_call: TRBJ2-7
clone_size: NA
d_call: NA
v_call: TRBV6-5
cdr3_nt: TGTGCCAGCGGGGCCCGGGACGGACCCTACGAGCAGTACTTC
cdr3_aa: CASGARDGPYEQYF

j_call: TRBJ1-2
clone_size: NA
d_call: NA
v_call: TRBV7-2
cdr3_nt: TGTGCCAGCAGCTCCACTCAGGCGGGGTCTGATGGCTACACCTTC
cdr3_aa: CASSSTQAGSDGYTF

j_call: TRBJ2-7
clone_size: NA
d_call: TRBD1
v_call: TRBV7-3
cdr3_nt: TGTGCCAGCAGCCGGACCGGGACAGGGCCTTCCGAGCAGTACTTC
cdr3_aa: CASSRTGTGPSEQYF

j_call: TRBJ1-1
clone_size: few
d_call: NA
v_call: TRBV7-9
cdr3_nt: TGTGCCAGCCTTCCGTCCGCCTCGAACACTGAAGCTTTCTTT
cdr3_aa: CASLPSASNTEAFF

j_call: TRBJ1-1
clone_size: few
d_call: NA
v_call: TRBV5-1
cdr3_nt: TGCGCCAGCAGCTTTGGGGACGCGGTCACTGAAGCTTTCTTT
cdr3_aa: CASSFGDAVTEAFF

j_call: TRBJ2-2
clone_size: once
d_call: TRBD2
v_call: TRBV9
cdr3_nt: TGTGCCAGCAGCACCGCTACTAGCGGACTGAACACCGGGGAGCTGTTTTTT
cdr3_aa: CASSTATSGLNTGELFF

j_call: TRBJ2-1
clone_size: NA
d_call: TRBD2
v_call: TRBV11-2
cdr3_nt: TGTGCCAGCAGCACTCGAACTAGCGGGGCCCCGTGGGAGCAGTTCTTC
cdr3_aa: CASSTRTSGAPWEQFF

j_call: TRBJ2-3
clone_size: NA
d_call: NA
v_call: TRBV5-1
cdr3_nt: TGCGCCAGCAGCTTGGGCAGGGCCACAGATACGCAGTATTTT
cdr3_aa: CASSLGRATDTQYF

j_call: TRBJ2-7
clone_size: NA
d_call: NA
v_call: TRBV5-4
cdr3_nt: TGTGCCAGCAGCTTGGCTCCGGGACGAAGCACCTACGAGCAGTACTTC
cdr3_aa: CASSLAPGRSTYEQYF

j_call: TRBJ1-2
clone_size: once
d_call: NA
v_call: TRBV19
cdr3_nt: TGTGCCAGTAGTTCCACAGGGACCTCTAACTATGGCTACACCTTC
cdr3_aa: CASSSTGTSNYGYTF

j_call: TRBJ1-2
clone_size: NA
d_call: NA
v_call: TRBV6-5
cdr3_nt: TGTGCCAGCAGTTCCGAACACCTCACGTGGTATGGCTACACCTTC
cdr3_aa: CASSSEHLTWYGYTF

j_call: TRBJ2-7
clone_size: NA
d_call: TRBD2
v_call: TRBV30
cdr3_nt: TGTGCCTGGAGTGAAAAAGGGCTAGCGGGAGCTTACGAGCAGTACTTC
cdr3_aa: CAWSEKGLAGAYEQYF

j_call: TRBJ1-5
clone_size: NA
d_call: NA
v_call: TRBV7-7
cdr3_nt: TGTGCCAGCAGCTTACCCGGACATTGCAATCAGCCCCAGCATTTT
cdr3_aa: CASSLPGHCNQPQHF

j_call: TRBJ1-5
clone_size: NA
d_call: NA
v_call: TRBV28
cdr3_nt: TGTGCCAGCAGATCCCAGGTAGGAATAAATCAGCCCCAGCATTTT
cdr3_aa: CASRSQVGINQPQHF

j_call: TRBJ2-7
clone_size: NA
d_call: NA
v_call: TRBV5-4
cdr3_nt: TGTGCCAGCAGCTTGGCTCAATTCGAGCAGTACTTC
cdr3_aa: CASSLAQFEQYF

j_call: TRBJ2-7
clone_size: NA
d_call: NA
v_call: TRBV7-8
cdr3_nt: TGTGCCAGCAGCCCCACGACAGGAATGACCTACGAGCAGTACTTC
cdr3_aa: CASSPTTGMTYEQYF

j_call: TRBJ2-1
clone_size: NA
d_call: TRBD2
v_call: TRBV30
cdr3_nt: TGTGCCTGGAGACTAGCGGGAGGCGAAGATGAGCAGTTCTTC
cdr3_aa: CAWRLAGGEDEQFF

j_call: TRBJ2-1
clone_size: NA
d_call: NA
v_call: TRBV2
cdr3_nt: TGTGCCAGCAGGGGGCAGGGTGAGCAGTTCTTC
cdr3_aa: CASRGQGEQFF

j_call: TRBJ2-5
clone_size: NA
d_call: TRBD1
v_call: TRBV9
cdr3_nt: TGTGCCAGCACCCCTAGCCCGGGACAGCAAGAGACCCAGTACTTC
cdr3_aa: CASTPSPGQQETQYF

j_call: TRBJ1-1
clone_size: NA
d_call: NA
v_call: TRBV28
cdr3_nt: TGTGCCAGCAGCCCCGGGGACTCTAGCAAAACTGAAGCTTTCTTT
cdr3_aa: CASSPGDSSKTEAFF

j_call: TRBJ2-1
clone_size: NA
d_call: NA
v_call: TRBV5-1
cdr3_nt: TGCGCCAGCAGCTTGGGGGGAATCTACAATGAGCAGTTCTTC
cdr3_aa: CASSLGGIYNEQFF

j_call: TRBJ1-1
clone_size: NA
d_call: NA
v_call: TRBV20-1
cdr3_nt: TGCAGTGCCCCTCCGGAGAATGTAGCTTTCTTT
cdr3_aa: CSAPPENVAFF

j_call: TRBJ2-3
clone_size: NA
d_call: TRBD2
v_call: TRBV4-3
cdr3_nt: TGCGCCAGCAGCCAAGCAGGGGCGGGGGGCGCGTCAGATACGCAGTATTTT
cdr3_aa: CASSQAGAGGASDTQYF

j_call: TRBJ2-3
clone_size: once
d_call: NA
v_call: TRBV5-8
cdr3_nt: TGTGCCAGCAGCGCCGGGGCTAATACGCAGTATTTT
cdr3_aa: CASSAGANTQYF

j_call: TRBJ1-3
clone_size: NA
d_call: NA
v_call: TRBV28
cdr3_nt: TGTGCCAGCATCACCTGGGGGGGAAACACCATATATTTT
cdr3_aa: CASITWGGNTIYF

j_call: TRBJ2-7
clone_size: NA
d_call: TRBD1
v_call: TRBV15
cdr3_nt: TGTGCCACCAGCAGAGATCCCGGACAGGGGGCGAGGGAGCAGTACTTC
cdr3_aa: CATSRDPGQGAREQYF

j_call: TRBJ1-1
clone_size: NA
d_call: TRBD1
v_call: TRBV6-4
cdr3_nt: TGTGCCAGCAGGCGGGACAGGGAAAGGACTGAAGCTTTCTTT
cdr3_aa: CASRRDRERTEAFF

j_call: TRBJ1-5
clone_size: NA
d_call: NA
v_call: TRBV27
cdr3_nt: TGTGCCAGCAGTTTAAGGGTCCCTGAGCCCCAGCATTTT
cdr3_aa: CASSLRVPEPQHF

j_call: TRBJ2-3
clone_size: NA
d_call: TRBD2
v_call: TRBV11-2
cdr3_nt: TGTGCCAGCACCTCAGCGGGACCAACCACAGATACGCAGTATTTT
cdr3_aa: CASTSAGPTTDTQYF

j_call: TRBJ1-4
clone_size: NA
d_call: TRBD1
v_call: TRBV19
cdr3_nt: TGTGCCAGTAGTCGACAAAGGGGGCGTACTAATGAAAAACTGTTTTTT
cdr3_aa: CASSRQRGRTNEKLFF

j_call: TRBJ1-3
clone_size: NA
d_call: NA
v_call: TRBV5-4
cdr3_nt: TGTGCCAGCAGCTTGCGACAGCCCGGCGGTGGAAACACCATATATTTT
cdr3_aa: CASSLRQPGGGNTIYF